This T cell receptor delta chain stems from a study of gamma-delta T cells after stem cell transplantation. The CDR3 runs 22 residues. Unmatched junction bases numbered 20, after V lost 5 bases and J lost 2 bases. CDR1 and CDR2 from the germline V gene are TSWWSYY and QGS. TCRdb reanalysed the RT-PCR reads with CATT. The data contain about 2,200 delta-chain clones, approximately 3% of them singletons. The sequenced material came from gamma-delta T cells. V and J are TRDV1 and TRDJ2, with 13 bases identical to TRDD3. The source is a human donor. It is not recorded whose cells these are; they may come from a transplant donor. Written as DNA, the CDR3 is TGTGCTCTTGGGAACCCCTTCTGGACTGGGGGATACGCCAAGTCCTTGACAGCACAACTCTTCTTT. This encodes CALGNPFWTGGYAKSLTAQLFF.